The next 12 T cell receptor beta chains were all read from a single sample in a study of cytomegalovirus exposure and HLA in healthy donors. PCR was performed using 60 Vbeta and 13 Jbeta primers. Here immunoSEQ multiplex PCR was the method, and the copy in TCRdb shows in-frame clones only, minus some. The sample lists around 130,000 clones; approximately 81% were seen once. The sequenced sample was PBMCs. The receptors come from a man between 18 and 35 years old in good health and CMV-seronegative.

The gene calls are TRBV30 and TRBJ2-7; D unresolved. The CDR3 loop spans 14 amino acids. The V end was cut by 0 bases, the J end by 1 base, with 10 bases between. Germline CDR1 is GTSNPN and CDR2 is SVGIG (reference sequence). DNA of the CDR3: TGTGCCTGGAGTGTGTCCAGGATATCCTACGAGCAGTACTTC. This codes for CAWSVSRISYEQYF.

The V and J genes are TRBV7-3 and TRBJ1-1, with TRBD1 matching over 10 bases. Germline V gene sequence: CDR1 SGHTA, CDR2 FQGTGA. V shed 10 bases and J 1 base; nucleotides not matched to a gene: 18. The CDR3 spans 18 residues. CDR3 nucleotides: TGTGCCACCGCAGGAGGGGACAGGGGAATCTTAGGGAACACTGAAGCTTTCTTT. Protein sequence: CATAGGDRGILGNTEAFF.

The CDR3 is CASSFDRLATNEKLFF. As DNA, the CDR3 is TGTGCCAGCAGCTTTGACAGGCTAGCAACTAATGAAAAACTGTTTTTT. V is TRBV7-9 and J is TRBJ1-4; perhaps TRBD1 as D (6 bases). The ends were cut back, 3 bases at V and 0 bases at J, with 11 bases in the middle. This CDR3 is built from 16 residues. Germline CDR1 and CDR2: SEHNR and FQNEAQ (reference sequence).

The chain is built from TRBV10-2 and TRBJ1-1, with D maybe TRBD1 (5 bases). Trimming stripped 8 bases from V and 11 bases from J, with 18 bases between. The CDR3 spans 12 residues. Germline V CDR1 and CDR2: WSHSY, SAAADI. The CDR3 DNA is TGCGCCAGCGGTGGTGGGGGGGTGGCCGCTTTCTTT. It is translated as CASGGGGVAAFF.

V is TRBV28 and J is TRBJ1-1; D call uncertain. V lost 7 bases to trimming and J lost 4 bases, with 19 bases between them. The CDR3 spans 15 residues. Germline CDR1 is MDHEN and CDR2 is SYDVKM. CDR3 sequence (DNA): TGTGCCAGCATCCCACCCAGAGGGCCGGCCACTGAAGCTTTCTTT. Translating gives CASIPPRGPATEAFF.

In its sample, this clone was seen a few times. This rearrangement joins TRBV4-3 to TRBJ2-7; possible D gene TRBD1, 5 bases. CDR3 size: 15 residues. V lost 4 bases and J 0 bases, leaving 13 bases between the germline ends. Germline V gene lookup returns CDR1 LGHNA and CDR2 YSLEER. This CDR3 reads CASSRTAQGSYEQYF. CDR3 in DNA: TGCGCCAGCAGCCGCACGGCCCAGGGCTCCTACGAGCAGTACTTC.

This chain connects TRBV5-1 to TRBJ1-2; possibly TRBD1 for D (6 bases). The germline gives CDR1 SGHRS, CDR2 YFSETQ. V was cut by 9 bases and J by 4 bases, with 16 bases left in between. The CDR3 totals 13 residues. CDR3 sequence: CATTGTPPYGYTF. For the CDR3, the DNA is TGCGCCACCACCGGGACACCTCCCTATGGCTACACCTTC. The whole variable domain, remainder taken from reference TRBV5-1 and TRBJ1-2, is KAGVTQTPRYLIKTRGQQVTLSCSPISGHRSVSWYQQTPGQGLQFLFEYFSETQRNKGNFPGRFSGRQFSNSRSEMNVSTLELGDSALYLCATTGTPPYGYTFGSGTRLTVV.

V gene TRBV29-1 combines with J gene TRBJ2-5; 7 bases line up with TRBD1. With the DNA end fitting TRBJ2-7 better, the J assignment may be wrong. Germline loops: CDR1 SQVTM, CDR2 ANQGSEA. The CDR3 is 13 residues long. The CDR3 sequence is CSVLDRSSYEQYF. The CDR3 DNA is TGCAGCGTTTTGGACAGGTCGTCCTACGAGCAGTACTTC.

This clone was counted between two and nine times. The chain links TRBV5-4 to TRBJ1-1, with D uncertain. CDR3 length: 12 amino acids. From germline, CDR1 is SGHNT and CDR2 YYREEE (reference sequence). V lost 3 bases to trimming and J lost 10 bases, with 13 bases between them. DNA of the CDR3: TGTGCCAGCAGCTCCGACCGAGGGTCAGCTTTCTTT. Amino acids: CASSSDRGSAFF. The full variable domain, completed using reference TRBV5-4 and TRBJ1-1, is ETGVTQSPTHLIKTRGQQVTLRCSSQSGHNTVSWYQQALGQGPQFIFQYYREEENGRGNFPPRFSGLQFPNYSSELNVNALELDDSALYLCASSSDRGSAFFGQGTRLTVV.

The V call is TRBV19, the J call TRBJ1-5, with TRBD1 identical over 8 bases. Trimming removed 3 bases from V and 3 bases from J; junction bases left unmatched: 4. Germline CDR1 and CDR2: LNHDA and SQIVND (reference sequence). The CDR3 has 15 residues. This CDR3 reads CASSMGTGFNQPQHF. In DNA form, the CDR3 reads TGTGCCAGTAGTATGGGGACAGGATTCAATCAGCCCCAGCATTTT.

The gene calls are TRBV19 and TRBJ2-6; D uncertain. The germline gives CDR1 LNHDA, CDR2 SQIVND (reference sequence). V lost 5 bases and J lost 2, with 10 bases in between. This CDR3 contains 15 residues. CDR3 nucleotides: TGTGCCAGTAGTTTACGAACGGCTGGGGCCAACGTCCTGACTTTC. Translating it yields CASSLRTAGANVLTF.

The genes are TRBV25-1 and TRBJ2-1; TRBD2 agrees at 8 bases. The CDR3 length is 16 residues. V shed 6 bases and J 6 bases; nucleotides not matched to a gene: 13. Per the germline V gene, CDR1 is MGHDK and CDR2 is SYGVNS. CDR3 coding DNA: TGTGCCAGCAGCTCGGGACTAGACTTTTCCCCCAATGAGCAGTTCTTC. Translated: CASSSGLDFSPNEQFF.